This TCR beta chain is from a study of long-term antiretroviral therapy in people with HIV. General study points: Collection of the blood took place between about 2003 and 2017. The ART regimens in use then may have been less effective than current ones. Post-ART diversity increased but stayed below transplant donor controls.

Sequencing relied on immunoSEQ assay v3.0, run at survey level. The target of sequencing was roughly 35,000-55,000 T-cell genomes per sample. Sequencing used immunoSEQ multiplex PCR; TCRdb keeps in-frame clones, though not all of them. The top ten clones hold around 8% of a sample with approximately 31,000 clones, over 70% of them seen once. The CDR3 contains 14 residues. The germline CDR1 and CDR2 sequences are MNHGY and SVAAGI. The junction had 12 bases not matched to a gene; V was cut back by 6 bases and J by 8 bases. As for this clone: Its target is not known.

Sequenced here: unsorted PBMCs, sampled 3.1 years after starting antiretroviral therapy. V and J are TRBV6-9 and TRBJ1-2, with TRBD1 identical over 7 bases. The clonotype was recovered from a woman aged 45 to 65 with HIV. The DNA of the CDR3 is TGTGCCAGCAGCCTGATTGACGACAGGGCGGGCTACACCTTC. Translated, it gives CASSLIDDRAGYTF.